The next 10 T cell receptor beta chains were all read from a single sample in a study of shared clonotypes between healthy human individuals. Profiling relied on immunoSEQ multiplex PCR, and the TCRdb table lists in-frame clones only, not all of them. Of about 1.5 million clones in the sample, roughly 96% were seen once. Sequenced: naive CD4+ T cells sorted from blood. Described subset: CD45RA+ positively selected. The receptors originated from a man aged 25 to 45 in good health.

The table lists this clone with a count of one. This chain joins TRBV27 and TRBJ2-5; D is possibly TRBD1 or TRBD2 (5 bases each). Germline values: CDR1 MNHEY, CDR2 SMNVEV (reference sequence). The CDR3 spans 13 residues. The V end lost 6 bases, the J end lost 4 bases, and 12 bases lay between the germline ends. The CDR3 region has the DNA TGTGCCAGCAGGACTCGGGGCCCAGAGACCCAGTACTTC. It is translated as CASRTRGPETQYF.

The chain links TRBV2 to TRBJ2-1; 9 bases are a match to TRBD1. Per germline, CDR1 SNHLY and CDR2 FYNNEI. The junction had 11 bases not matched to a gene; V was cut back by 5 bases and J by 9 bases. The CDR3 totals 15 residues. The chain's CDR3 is CASSPGQGLGGEQFF. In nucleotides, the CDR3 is TGTGCCAGCAGTCCGGGACAGGGTTTGGGCGGTGAGCAGTTCTTC. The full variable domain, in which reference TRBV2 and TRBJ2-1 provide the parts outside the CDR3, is EPEVTQTPSHQVTQMGQEVILRCVPISNHLYFYWYRQILGQKVEFLVSFYNNEISEKSEIFDDQFSVERPDGSNFTLKIRSTKLEDSAMYFCASSPGQGLGGEQFFGPGTRLTVL.

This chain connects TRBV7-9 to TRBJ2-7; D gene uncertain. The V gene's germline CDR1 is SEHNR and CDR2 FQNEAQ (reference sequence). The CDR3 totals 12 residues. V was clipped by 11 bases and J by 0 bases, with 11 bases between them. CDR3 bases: TGTGCCGTCGGAGTTAGCTCCTACGAGCAGTACTTC. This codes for CAVGVSSYEQYF.

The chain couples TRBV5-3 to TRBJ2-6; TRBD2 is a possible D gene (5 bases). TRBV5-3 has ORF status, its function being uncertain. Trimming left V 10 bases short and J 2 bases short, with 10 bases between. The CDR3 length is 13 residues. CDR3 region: CARGLAGANVLTF. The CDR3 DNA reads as TGTGCCCGAGGACTTGCTGGGGCCAACGTCCTGACTTTC.

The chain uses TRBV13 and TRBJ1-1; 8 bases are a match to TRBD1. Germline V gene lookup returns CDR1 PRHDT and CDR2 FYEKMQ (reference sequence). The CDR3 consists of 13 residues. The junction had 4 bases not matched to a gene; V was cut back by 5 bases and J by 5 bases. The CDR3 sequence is CASSPRTGTEAFF. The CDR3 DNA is TGTGCCAGCAGCCCCCGGACAGGGACTGAAGCTTTCTTT.

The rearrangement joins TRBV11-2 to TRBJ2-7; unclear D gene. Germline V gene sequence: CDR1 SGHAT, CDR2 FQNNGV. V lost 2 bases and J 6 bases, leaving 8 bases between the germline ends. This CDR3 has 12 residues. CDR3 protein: CASSLTRREQYF. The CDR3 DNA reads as TGTGCCAGCAGCTTAACTCGACGCGAGCAGTACTTC.

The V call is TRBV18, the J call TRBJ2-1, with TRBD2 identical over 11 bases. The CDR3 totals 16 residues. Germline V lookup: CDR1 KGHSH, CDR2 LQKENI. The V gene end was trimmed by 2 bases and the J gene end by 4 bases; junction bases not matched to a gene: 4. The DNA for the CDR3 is TGTGCCAGCTCACCATTCACTAGCGGGAGTTACAATGAGCAGTTCTTC. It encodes CASSPFTSGSYNEQFF.

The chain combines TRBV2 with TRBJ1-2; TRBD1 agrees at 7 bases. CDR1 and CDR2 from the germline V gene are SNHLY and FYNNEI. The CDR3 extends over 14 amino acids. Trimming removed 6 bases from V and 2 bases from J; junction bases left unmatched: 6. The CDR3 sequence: CASSAGGVNYGYTF. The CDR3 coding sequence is TGTGCCAGCAGCGCAGGGGGGGTGAACTATGGCTACACCTTC.

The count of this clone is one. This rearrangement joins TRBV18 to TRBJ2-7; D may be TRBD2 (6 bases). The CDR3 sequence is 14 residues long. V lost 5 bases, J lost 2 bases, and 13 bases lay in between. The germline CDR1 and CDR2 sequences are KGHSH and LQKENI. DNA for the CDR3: TGTGCCAGCTCAACTGGGACTCCTCCCTACGAGCAGTACTTC. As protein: CASSTGTPPYEQYF. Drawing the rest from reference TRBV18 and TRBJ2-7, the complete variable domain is NAGVMQNPRHLVRRRGQEARLRCSPMKGHSHVYWYRQLPEEGLKFMVYLQKENIIDESGMPKERFSAEFPKEGPSILRIQQVVRGDSAAYFCASSTGTPPYEQYFGPGTRLTVT.

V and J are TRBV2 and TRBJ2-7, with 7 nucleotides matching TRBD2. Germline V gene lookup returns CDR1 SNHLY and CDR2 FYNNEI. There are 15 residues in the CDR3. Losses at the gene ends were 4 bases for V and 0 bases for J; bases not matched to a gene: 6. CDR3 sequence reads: CASSVGGGVSYEQYF. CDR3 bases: TGTGCCAGCAGTGTGGGTGGGGGGGTCTCCTACGAGCAGTACTTC.